Listed here is a single T cell receptor beta chain. This sample stems from a study of CD8 T cells in Susac syndrome. V shed 5 bases and J 7 bases; nucleotides not matched to a gene: 10. The CDR3 spans 14 residues. Germline V gives CDR1 LNHDA, CDR2 SQIVND (reference sequence). Sequencing targeted TCR beta in blood CD8+ and CD4+ T cells. Included as multiple sclerosis controls were treatment-naive patients who had stable or active relapsing-remitting disease. TEMRA cells were FACS-enriched, unlike CD8+ and CD4+ T cells, which were negatively isolated. With random hexamers, 0.5 to 1 ug RNA was reverse transcribed. Multiplex immunoSEQ PCR targeted 54 Vbeta and 13 Jbeta TCR beta segments. Each CDR3 protein gets one entry after TCRdb re-called the immunoSEQ multiplex PCR reads with MiXCR. The sample carries some 130,000 distinct CDR3 sequences, roughly 76% recorded once.

This chain uses TRBV19 with TRBJ1-2; 7 nucleotides match TRBD1. Source material: CD8+ T cells from PBMCs. This TCR was recovered from a human donor with multiple sclerosis. The chain's CDR3 is CASSLYQGEGGYTF. DNA for the CDR3: TGTGCCAGTAGTCTTTATCAGGGGGAGGGTGGCTACACCTTC. Variable domain in full (rest from reference TRBV19 and TRBJ1-2): DGGITQSPKYLFRKEGQNVTLSCEQNLNHDAMYWYRQDPGQGLRLIYYSQIVNDFQKGDIAEGYSVSREKKESFPLTVTSAQKNPTAFYLCASSLYQGEGGYTFGSGTRLTVV.